One T cell receptor beta chain is described in this entry. Repertoires were generated with immunoSEQ multiplex PCR, while TCRdb's copy carries only in-frame clones and drops some. The sample lists 98,000 or so clones, 88% occurring once. This entry comes from a study of blood T cell repertoires in COVID-19. Study-wide context: Sites across the United States, Italy and Spain contributed samples from acute and convalescent COVID-19. PBMCs, B-cell-depleted T cells, or T cells were the source of the cDNA or gDNA that made up the material.

V shed 0 bases and J shed 0 bases, with 8 bases lying between them. The germline gives CDR1 WNHNN, CDR2 SYGVQD (reference sequence). The CDR3 has 15 residues. J is TRBJ1-1 and V is TRBV10-1; D perhaps matches TRBD1 (6 bases). The clonotype originates from a human donor in a cohort sampled during active COVID-19. Sequencing input: peripheral blood. CDR3 loop: CASSESGQLNTEAFF. In nucleotides, the CDR3 is TGCGCCAGCAGTGAGTCCGGACAGCTGAACACTGAAGCTTTCTTT.